This record covers a single T cell receptor beta chain. The antigen is not known. This specimen comes from a study of T cell responses to AZD1222 COVID-19 vaccine. Turning to the study itself: Second-dose timings of about 4 or about 12 weeks were pooled.

Whole-study findings and limits: Spike-specific TCR breadth and depth rose after two AZD1222 doses. Donors in the cohort were predominantly white British and more often female, and clonal diversity was possibly underestimated.

This CDR3 has 16 residues. Germline V gene sequence: CDR1 MDHEN, CDR2 SYDVKM. Trimming shortened V by 5 bases and J by 5 bases, and 22 bases separated the two germline ends. The repertoire was sequenced with immunoSEQ multiplex PCR; TCRdb's copy has only in-frame clones and lacks some. This sample has fewer than 150,000 clones; around nine tenths occur once, and the top ten carry approximately 3.7%. The input for sequencing was peripheral blood, taken on day 0 of AZD1222 vaccination. The rearrangement links TRBV28 to TRBJ2-7; possible D gene TRBD2, 6 bases. The sequence was collected from an adult in good health. This CDR3 reads CASSAITSGRIHEQYF. CDR3 coding DNA: TGTGCCAGCAGTGCTATCACGTCAGGGAGGATACACGAGCAGTACTTC.